What follows describes a single T cell receptor beta chain. Authors' data handling: Estimation of nucleated cell counts relied on the amplification of reference gene primers. Only in-frame clones appear in the TCRdb table, and some are missing; sequencing was by immunoSEQ multiplex PCR. That table supplies the V and J calls and clone size; D and trimming were determined from the DNA. This sample has about 220,000 clones, with approximately 82% found just once. The data originate from a study of blood T cell repertoires in COVID-19. For the study at large: The origin of the acute and convalescent COVID-19 samples was the United States, Italy and Spain. The cDNA or gDNA used as material had been derived from T cells, B-cell-depleted T cells, or PBMCs.

The germline V and J ends were trimmed by 5 bases and 8 bases, with 18 bases remaining between them. CDR3 length equals 14 residues. Germline CDR1 reads SGHNT; CDR2 reads YENEEA. The sample was peripheral blood. This TCR was sampled from a woman aged 80 or over with acute or convalescent COVID-19. The rearrangement links TRBV11-3 to TRBJ1-2, with a tentative D call TRBD1 (5 bases). DNA for the CDR3: TGTGCCAGCAGCCCGCGGGGGATTAAAAGGGGCTACACCTTC. It encodes CASSPRGIKRGYTF.